This record looks at one T cell receptor (beta chain) sequence and its context. The sample is drawn from a study of blood T cell repertoires in COVID-19. Study information: The United States, Italy and Spain supplied acute and convalescent COVID-19 samples. The cDNA or gDNA used as material had been derived from T cells, B-cell-depleted T cells, or PBMCs.

Sequencing was performed with immunoSEQ multiplex PCR; in TCRdb, only in-frame clones are kept and a portion is missing. The table records about 170,000 clones, roughly 88% of them present only once. Participant ages covered about 18 to 89 years across approximately 25 US areas. Among Cohort 3 donors, those recovered had two negative PCRs, clearance, or symptom resolution. The TCR comes from a man aged 45-65 years who had recovered from COVID-19. The sample was PBMCs or T cells enriched from blood (not recorded which).

CDR3 sequence: CASSYVDMNTEAFF. CDR3 nucleotides: TGTGCCAGCAGTTACGTGGACATGAACACTGAAGCTTTCTTT. The chain combines TRBV6-5 with TRBJ1-1; D possibly corresponds to TRBD1 (5 bases). Germline-derived CDR1 and CDR2 are MNHEY and SVGAGI. The V end was cut by 2 bases, the J end by 0 bases, with 7 bases between. CDR3 size: 14 residues.